The rows below give T cell receptor beta chains drawn from one sample of a study of early T cells in non-severe SARS-CoV-2 infection. TCRdb re-analysed the 5' RACE reads in MiXCR, keeping a single row per CDR3 protein. The table lists roughly 71,000 distinct CDR3 sequences, less than 15% of them singletons. Specimen: whole blood. These TCRs come from an adult who was a healthcare worker with PCR-confirmed SARS-CoV-2 infection or an uninfected control (not recorded which). Both conserved end residues are part of each CDR3. A D gene is named only where the DNA matches it firmly. Clone size appears in some rows only: once, few, many, or a class for an expanded clone.

J gene | clone size | D gene | V gene | CDR3 DNA | CDR3 protein
TRBJ1-1 | few | TRBD1 | TRBV29-1 | TGCAGCGTTCAAAACAAGGGACAGTCCATAGAAGCTTTCTTT | CSVQNKGQSIEAFF
TRBJ1-6 | many | - | TRBV5-4 | TGTGCCAGCAGCTTGGCTGGGACTCCAAAAACCCTCCACTTT | CASSLAGTPKTLHF
TRBJ2-5 | many | TRBD2 | TRBV7-3 | TGTGCCAGCAGTCCGACTAGCGGGAGCCAAGAGACCCAGTACTTC | CASSPTSGSQETQYF
TRBJ2-5 | many | TRBD2 | TRBV19 | TGTGCCAAGTGTCGCAGCGGGGGGCAAGAGACCCAGTACTTC | CAKCRSGGQETQYF
TRBJ1-4 | many | - | TRBV20-1 | TGCAGTGCTAGAGATTTTGGGATCGGACTGTTTTTT | CSARDFGIGLFF
TRBJ1-6 | - | - | TRBV7-9 | TGTGCCAGCAGCTCAGACACGGGACACAATAATTCACCCCTCCACTTT | CASSSDTGHNNSPLHF
TRBJ2-1 | many | - | TRBV13 | TGTGCCAGCAGCCGAGTTCGGTATGAGCAGTTCTTC | CASSRVRYEQFF
TRBJ2-1 | many | TRBD2 | TRBV4-1 | TGCGCCAGCAGCCAAGAAAGGGTAGCGGGGAGCTCCTACAATGAGCAGTTCTTC | CASSQERVAGSSYNEQFF
TRBJ2-2 | few | - | TRBV6-1 | TGTGCCAGCAGTGAAGATTCACGGTACGGGGAGCTGTTTTTT | CASSEDSRYGELFF
TRBJ2-5 | many | TRBD1 | TRBV15 | TGTGCCACCAGCAGAGACGGGACAGGGCGAGAGACCCAGTACTTC | CATSRDGTGRETQYF
TRBJ2-7 | - | - | TRBV18 | TGTGCCAGCTCACGGGACGGATCCTACGAGCAGTACTTC | CASSRDGSYEQYF
TRBJ1-5 | many | TRBD1 | TRBV29-1 | TGCAGCGTTGTCTTACAGGGGGGAGGAGGACAGCCCCAGCATTTT | CSVVLQGGGGQPQHF
TRBJ2-3 | many | - | TRBV7-8 | TGTGCCAGCAGCCGGAGTGGGGGGCTACGAGATACGCAGTATTTT | CASSRSGGLRDTQYF
TRBJ2-3 | many | - | TRBV6-4 | TGTGCCAGCAGTGACTCGAGAGGGGGTGGCACAGATACGCAGTATTTT | CASSDSRGGGTDTQYF
TRBJ2-6 | few | - | TRBV6-2/TRBV6-3 | TGTGCCAGCAGTTACCGTGTAGGATTCAGCTCTGGGGCCAACGTCCTGACTTTC | CASSYRVGFSSGANVLTF
TRBJ2-1 | few | - | TRBV20-1 | TGCAGTGCTAGAGACAGGGCGGGTCAGTTCTTC | CSARDRAGQFF
TRBJ2-5 | few | - | TRBV29-1 | TGCAGCGTTTGGGGGATCCAAGAGACCCAGTACTTC | CSVWGIQETQYF
TRBJ1-1 | - | - | TRBV5-1 | TGCGCCAGCAGTTTTGGGGGACAGAACACTGAAGCTTTCTTT | CASSFGGQNTEAFF
TRBJ2-5 | many | - | TRBV29-1 | TGCAGCGTAACATGGACAGATCAAGAGACCCAGTACTTC | CSVTWTDQETQYF
TRBJ2-1 | - | TRBD2 | TRBV6-2/TRBV6-3 | TGTGCCAGTTCTAGCGGGGCCCTGGGGGACAATGAGCAGTTCTTC | CASSSGALGDNEQFF
TRBJ1-1 | many | TRBD1 | TRBV2 | TGTGCCAGCAGTTTGGACAGGGGTGCTTTCTTT | CASSLDRGAFF
TRBJ2-5 | - | TRBD2 | TRBV20-1 | TGCAGTGCTAGACCTAGCGGGAACCCCATGGAGACCCAGTACTTC | CSARPSGNPMETQYF
TRBJ2-5 | few | TRBD2 | TRBV20-1 | TGCAGTGCTTTCAAAAACCCGGGAGGAAATAAAGAGACCCAGTACTTC | CSAFKNPGGNKETQYF
TRBJ2-1 | many | - | TRBV15 | TGTGCCACCAGCAGATATGACAGTCGCCGGGAGCAGTTCTTC | CATSRYDSRREQFF
TRBJ2-7 | few | TRBD1 | TRBV12-3/TRBV12-4 | TGTGCCAGCAGCCCTACAGGGGCCGGCTCCTACGAGCAGTACTTC | CASSPTGAGSYEQYF
TRBJ1-2 | - | - | TRBV20-1 | TGCAGTGCCGGCCCGCCGGGGGTATCAGGCTACACCTTC | CSAGPPGVSGYTF
TRBJ2-5 | few | TRBD2 | TRBV5-1 | TGCGCCAGCAGCGCTGGGACTAGCCAAGAGACCCAGTACTTC | CASSAGTSQETQYF
TRBJ1-4 | few | TRBD1 | TRBV27 | TGTGCCAGCAGTCTACAGGGGGGCCCTTATGAAAAACTGTTTTTT | CASSLQGGPYEKLFF
TRBJ1-1 | many | TRBD1 | TRBV7-9 | TGTGCCAGCAGCTTCCGGACAGGGGTAGGCACTGAAGCTTTCTTT | CASSFRTGVGTEAFF
TRBJ2-7 | many | - | TRBV4-3 | TGCGCCAGCAGCCAAGTTCACGGCAACTACGAGCAGTACTTC | CASSQVHGNYEQYF
TRBJ1-3 | - | - | TRBV9 | TGTGCCAGCAGCGTAGTAGGCCATGGTCTCGGAAACACCATATATTTT | CASSVVGHGLGNTIYF
TRBJ1-3 | many | TRBD1 | TRBV6-6 | TGTGCCAGCAGCACAGGGGGCATAGGAAACACCATATATTTT | CASSTGGIGNTIYF
TRBJ1-6 | few | TRBD1 | TRBV7-6 | TGTGCCAGCAGCTTACAGGGGGCTAATTCACCCCTCCACTTT | CASSLQGANSPLHF
TRBJ1-4 | many | - | TRBV6-5 | TGTGCCAGCTCTAGCATCTCAACTAATGAAAAACTGTTTTTT | CASSSISTNEKLFF
TRBJ2-2 | many | - | TRBV11-1 | TGTGCCAGCAGCAAGGTCTCCGGGGTGAACACCGGGGAGCTGTTTTTT | CASSKVSGVNTGELFF
TRBJ2-3 | few | - | TRBV5-6 | TGTGCCAGCAGCTTGGGGATAGGAAGCACAGATACGCAGTATTTT | CASSLGIGSTDTQYF
TRBJ2-2 | many | - | TRBV5-4 | TGTGCCAGCAGCCGGGGGGCTAGCGAGTTCACCGGGGAGCTGTTTTTT | CASSRGASEFTGELFF
TRBJ2-1 | many | - | TRBV6-6 | TGTGCCAGCACTGCTCCCCCAACCGGGCAGTTCTTC | CASTAPPTGQFF
TRBJ2-1 | many | - | TRBV9 | TGTGCCAGCAGCGTAGCTTTCGGACCCGCCTACAATGAGCAGTTCTTC | CASSVAFGPAYNEQFF
TRBJ2-7 | - | TRBD2 | TRBV10-3 | TGTGCCATCAGTGATAGCGGGGGAACCTACGAGCAGTACTTC | CAISDSGGTYEQYF
TRBJ2-2 | - | TRBD2 | TRBV5-1 | TGCGCCAGCAGCCTAGCGGGTCCCGACACCGGGGAGCTGTTTTTT | CASSLAGPDTGELFF
TRBJ1-3 | few | TRBD1 | TRBV29-1 | TGCAGCGTAGGGACAGGGCCTGAAAACACCATATATTTT | CSVGTGPENTIYF
TRBJ1-1 | few | - | TRBV28 | TGTGCCAGCAGTTTAACAGGGTCTAACACTGAAGCTTTCTTT | CASSLTGSNTEAFF
TRBJ2-1 | - | - | TRBV2 | TGTGCCAGCAGTGGGGACATAAAGGAGCAGTTCTTC | CASSGDIKEQFF
TRBJ1-3 | few | - | TRBV10-1 | TGCGCCAGCAGGCCATCTTCCTCGTCTGGAAACACCATATATTTT | CASRPSSSSGNTIYF
TRBJ2-5 | many | - | TRBV7-2 | TGTGCCAGCAGCTTAGCGTCCGGAAGCCAAGAGACCCAGTACTTC | CASSLASGSQETQYF
TRBJ2-2 | - | - | TRBV9 | TGTGCCAGCAGTAAAATAGGTGGCACCGGGGAGCTGTTTTTT | CASSKIGGTGELFF
TRBJ2-2 | few | - | TRBV12-3/TRBV12-4 | TGTGCCAGCAGTTTACAAGGAGGGGTCACCGGGGAGCTGTTTTTT | CASSLQGGVTGELFF
TRBJ1-1 | many | TRBD1 | TRBV5-1 | TGCGCCAGCAGCTTGGGCTCGGGACAGGGGGCCAAGGCTTTCTTT | CASSLGSGQGAKAFF
TRBJ2-1 | many | - | TRBV19 | TGTGCCAGTAGTACAACCGGGGCGGGACCCTATGAGCAGTTCTTC | CASSTTGAGPYEQFF
TRBJ2-1 | - | - | TRBV5-1 | TGCGCCAGCAGCTTGGGGACTAACTCCAATGAGCAGTTCTTC | CASSLGTNSNEQFF
TRBJ2-7 | many | - | TRBV6-4 | TGTGCCAACCGCTACGAGCAGTACTTC | CANRYEQYF
TRBJ2-2 | few | TRBD2 | TRBV5-4 | TGTGCCAGCAGCGCAAGCGGGAGGGGGAACACCGGGGAGCTGTTTTTT | CASSASGRGNTGELFF